A selection of T cell receptor beta chains follows, all from one sample in a study of cytomegalovirus exposure and HLA in healthy donors. The table came from immunoSEQ multiplex PCR; TCRdb's copy has only in-frame clones and leaves some out. This sample has around 120,000 clones, with more than 85% found just once. The sequenced sample was PBMCs. The receptors were gathered from a man aged 18 to 30 in good health and CMV-seropositive. CDR3s include the opening cysteine and the closing phenylalanine or tryptophan. D genes are given only for firm matches. Clone size is shown for a subset of rows, as once, few, many or a class of expanded clone.

V gene,J gene,clone size,D gene,CDR3 DNA,CDR3 protein
TRBV10-3,TRBJ2-1,-,TRBD1,TGTGCCATCAGTGAGTTGGGGACAGCTTACAATGAGCAGTTCTTC,CAISELGTAYNEQFF
TRBV19,TRBJ2-7,-,-,TGTGCCAGTAGTGTAACTAGCACCTACGAGCAGTACTTC,CASSVTSTYEQYF
TRBV7-2,TRBJ1-1,-,-,TGTGCCAGCAGCCCCCTGGGCGGGACGAACACTGAAGCTTTCTTT,CASSPLGGTNTEAFF
TRBV7-9,TRBJ2-4,-,TRBD1,TGTGCCAGCAGCGTCTCACCCGACAGGGGAAACATTCAGTACTTC,CASSVSPDRGNIQYF
TRBV19,TRBJ1-5,-,-,TGTGCCACCTCGACAGGCAATCAGCCCCAGCATTTT,CATSTGNQPQHF
TRBV18,TRBJ1-1,-,-,TGTGCCAGCTCACCCGGACTGCAGAGGGCTGAAGCTTTCTTT,CASSPGLQRAEAFF
TRBV2,TRBJ1-6,-,TRBD1,TGTGCCAGCAGGGGACAGGTTGGAGATTCACCCCTCCACTTT,CASRGQVGDSPLHF
TRBV19,TRBJ1-1,-,-,TGTGCCAGTAGCCTCTTTACCAGGGCTATCACTGAAGCTTTCTTT,CASSLFTRAITEAFF
TRBV27,TRBJ2-2,-,-,TGTGCCAGCAGGAAGGGGGGGGCGGGCACCGGGGAGCTGTTTTTT,CASRKGGAGTGELFF
TRBV5-1,TRBJ1-1,-,-,TGCGCCAGCAGCTTGTGGGGGAGGGGCGACACTGAAGCTTTCTTT,CASSLWGRGDTEAFF
TRBV7-2,TRBJ2-7,-,-,TGTGCCAGCAGCTTAGCGAGATCCTACGAGCAGTACTTC,CASSLARSYEQYF
TRBV6-1,TRBJ1-4,-,-,TGTGCCAGCAGTGAAGGGTGGGGGGAACTGTTTTTT,CASSEGWGELFF
TRBV6-1,TRBJ1-2,-,-,TGTGCCAGTTCGACAGGAATGTCTGGCTACACCTTC,CASSTGMSGYTF
TRBV29-1,TRBJ2-2,-,-,TGCAGCGCTGACAGGACGAACACCGGGGAGCTGTTTTTT,CSADRTNTGELFF
TRBV7-2,TRBJ1-1,-,TRBD1,TGTGCCAGCAGCCCGACAGGGCCGGAGGGCACTGAAGCTTTCTTT,CASSPTGPEGTEAFF
TRBV28,TRBJ2-7,-,TRBD1,TGTGCCACCATGGCGGGGCAGGGGGCCGACGAGCAGTACTTC,CATMAGQGADEQYF
TRBV7-8,TRBJ1-4,-,-,TGTGCCAGCAGCTCCTCAGGGGTGGATAATGAAAAACTGTTTTTT,CASSSSGVDNEKLFF
TRBV27,TRBJ1-5,few,-,TGTGCCAGCAGCTCTGTACAGGGTAGCAATCAGCCCCAGCATTTT,CASSSVQGSNQPQHF
TRBV28,TRBJ1-2,-,-,TGTGCCAGCAGTTTATTGGGGGGGGCAGCTCAAAGACTTAACTATGGCTACACCTTC,CASSLLGGAAQRLNYGYTF
TRBV18,TRBJ1-6,few,-,TGTGCCAGCTCACCAACCCCAGGTTGGTCACCCCTCCACTTT,CASSPTPGWSPLHF
TRBV10-3,TRBJ2-2,once,TRBD2,TGTGCCATCCTACAGAATAGCGGGGGTAACACCGGGGAGCTGTTTTTT,CAILQNSGGNTGELFF
TRBV5-1,TRBJ2-5,-,-,TGCGCCAGCAGCTCGGTTCCCTCTAGAGGTCTGGAGACCCAGTACTTC,CASSSVPSRGLETQYF
TRBV5-1,TRBJ2-2,few,-,TGCGCCAGCAGGCGGGCGAACACCGGGGAGCTGTTTTTT,CASRRANTGELFF
TRBV28,TRBJ2-5,-,TRBD2,TGTGCCAGCAGCGGTCGCGGGACTAGCGGCTCAAAAGGGTTGTTGGAGACCCAGTACTTC,CASSGRGTSGSKGLLETQYF
TRBV4-2,TRBJ1-4,-,-,TGTGCCAGCAGCCAAGGTCTACAGGGTTTGACGGAAAAACTGTTTTTT,CASSQGLQGLTEKLFF
TRBV10-3,TRBJ2-3,-,TRBD2,TGTGCCATCACAAGTGAAGCGGGGATAGATACGCAGTATTTT,CAITSEAGIDTQYF
TRBV4-1,TRBJ1-2,-,-,TGCGCCAGCAGCCAAAGGGGGGGGAACAGGGTGAATGGCTACACCTTC,CASSQRGGNRVNGYTF
TRBV19,TRBJ2-7,few,TRBD1,TGTGCCAGTAGTACGCAGGGACAGGGTTCGATATCCCCCTACGAGCAGTACTTC,CASSTQGQGSISPYEQYF
TRBV4-1,TRBJ2-1,-,-,TGCGCCAGCAGCCAAGGCCTCACGGATGAGCAGTTCTTC,CASSQGLTDEQFF
TRBV27,TRBJ1-2,-,TRBD1,TGTGCCAGCACCCCGGCGGGACAGGGGAGATTAAGTTCAGCTAACTATGGCTACACCTTC,CASTPAGQGRLSSANYGYTF
TRBV7-2,TRBJ2-1,-,TRBD2,TGTGCCAGCAGCTTAGCGCGGGGGACCAGGAATGAGCAGTTCTTC,CASSLARGTRNEQFF
TRBV30,TRBJ1-2,-,-,TGTGCCTGGAGTGCCCCTCAGCTAGGGGCTTATGGCTACACCTTC,CAWSAPQLGAYGYTF
TRBV5-1,TRBJ1-1,once,TRBD1,TGCGCCAGCAGCTTGAGCGGACAGGGGGCTAGCGAAAACACTGAAGCTTTCTTT,CASSLSGQGASENTEAFF
TRBV28,TRBJ1-5,-,-,TGTGCCAGCAGTTTTGGGGGGTTAGTTCAGCCCCAGCATTTT,CASSFGGLVQPQHF
TRBV2,TRBJ1-6,-,TRBD1,TGTGCCAGCAGTGTTTGGACAGGGGGTTCACCCCTCCACTTT,CASSVWTGGSPLHF
TRBV5-5,TRBJ1-6,-,TRBD1,TGTGCCAGCAGCTCACCGGACAGGCCATCTCTTAATTCACCCCTCCACTTT,CASSSPDRPSLNSPLHF
TRBV4-2,TRBJ2-1,-,TRBD1,TGTGCCAGCAGCCAGGCCCAGGGGGACAATGAGCAGTTCTTC,CASSQAQGDNEQFF